The T cell receptor (beta chain) described here comes from a study of shared clonotypes between healthy human individuals. V shed 3 bases, J shed 4 bases, and the junction held 6 bases outside the gene matches. Per the germline V gene, CDR1 is MGHDK and CDR2 is SYGVNS. The CDR3 totals 16 residues. Method: immunoSEQ multiplex PCR; TCRdb's copy keeps in-frame clones and lacks some. Found here are around 980,000 clones, around three quarters of them singletons; the top ten hold 0.55% to 0.7%. In this sample, this clone turned up a few times. The chain joins TRBV25-1 to TRBJ2-3; 11 bases are a match to TRBD1. The sequenced material came from memory CD4+ T cells from PBMCs. Subset defined: CD45RA-negative fraction. The sequence derives from a man aged 18 to 35 in good health. Some clones in this sample may be carry-over from other donors' samples. The CDR3 DNA reads TGTGCCAGCAGTGAGCTCGGGACAGGGGGTGCAGATACGCAGTATTTT. It codes for CASSELGTGGADTQYF.